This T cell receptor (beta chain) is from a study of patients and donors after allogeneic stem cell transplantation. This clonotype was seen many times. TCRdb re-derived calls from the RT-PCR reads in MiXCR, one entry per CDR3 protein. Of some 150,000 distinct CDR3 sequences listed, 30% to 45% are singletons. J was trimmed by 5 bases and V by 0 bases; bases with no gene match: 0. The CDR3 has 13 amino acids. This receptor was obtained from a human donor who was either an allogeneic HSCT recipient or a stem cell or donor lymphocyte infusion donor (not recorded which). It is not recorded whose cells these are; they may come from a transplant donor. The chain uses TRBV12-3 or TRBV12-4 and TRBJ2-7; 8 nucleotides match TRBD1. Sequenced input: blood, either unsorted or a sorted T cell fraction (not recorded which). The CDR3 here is CASSLATGDEQYV. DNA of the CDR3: TGTGCCAGCAGTTTAGCGACAGGGGACGAGCAGTACGTC.